The 10 T cell receptor beta chains given below trace back to one sample, sequenced in a study of blood T cell repertoires in COVID-19. The table came from immunoSEQ multiplex PCR; TCRdb's copy has only in-frame clones and leaves some out. The sample lists about 60,000 clones; about 80% were seen once. The sample consisted of peripheral blood. The receptors derive from a man in his sixties with acute or convalescent COVID-19.

The gene calls are TRBV7-2 and TRBJ1-4, with D perhaps TRBD1 (5 bases). Germline values: CDR1 SGHTA, CDR2 FQGNSA. The CDR3 has 16 amino acids. V lost 5 bases and J 0 bases, leaving 13 bases between the germline ends. The CDR3 loop is CASSTRTGATNEKLFF. The CDR3 nucleotides read TGTGCCAGCAGCACACGAACAGGTGCAACTAATGAAAAACTGTTTTTT.

In this sample, this clone turned up once. The junction departs from the called germline gene at one end, perhaps through a read error. The rearrangement uses TRBV19 and TRBJ1-2; TRBD1 matches 8 bases. The germline V gene has CDR1 LNHDA and CDR2 SQIVND (reference sequence). The CDR3 covers 16 residues. Written as DNA, the CDR3 is TGTGCCAGTAGTATTTCCGGGACAGGTGATAACAATGGCTACACCTTC. It specifies CASSISGTGDNNGYTF.

The V gene is TRBV18, the J gene TRBJ2-2, with D perhaps matching TRBD2 (6 bases). Germline V gene lookup returns CDR1 KGHSH and CDR2 LQKENI. The V end lost 6 bases, the J end lost 10 bases, and 21 bases lay between the germline ends. The CDR3 loop spans 15 amino acids. The CDR3 DNA sequence: TGTGCCAGCTCCCAAAATCGAGCGGGCGAAGAGGAGCTGTTTTTT. Translation gives CASSQNRAGEEELFF.

This clone has just one count. The chain employs TRBV6-5 and TRBJ2-5; 12 nucleotides match TRBD2. Germline lookup yields CDR1 MNHEY and CDR2 SVGAGI. This CDR3 has 15 residues. V gave up 5 bases and J gave up 7 bases; unmatched junction bases: 8. CDR3 sequence: CASSQSSGGAGTQYF. The CDR3 bases are TGTGCCAGCAGTCAATCTAGCGGGGGGGCCGGGACCCAGTACTTC.

The rearrangement uses TRBV10-3 and TRBJ1-3, with D unclear. Germline-derived CDR1 and CDR2 are ENHRY and SYGVKD. The CDR3 sequence is 15 residues long. V lost 7 bases and J lost 2, with 15 bases in between. CDR3 coding DNA: TGTGCCATCACAGACTCCCCTCTGCCTGGAAACACCATATATTTT. Translating it yields CAITDSPLPGNTIYF.

V usage is TRBV6-5 and J usage is TRBJ2-1; a possible D gene is TRBD2 (5 bases). The CDR3 is 14 residues long. Trimming stripped 10 bases from V and 6 bases from J, with 19 bases between. Germline V lookup: CDR1 MNHEY, CDR2 SVGAGI. CDR3 DNA sequence: TGTGCCATCTCCCCCGGGATCTACCTCAATGAGCAGTTCTTC. Protein product: CAISPGIYLNEQFF.

The chain links TRBV7-3 to TRBJ2-3, with D maybe TRBD2 (5 bases). V shed 2 bases and J shed 6 bases, with 6 bases lying between them. The CDR3 consists of 12 residues. CDR1 and CDR2 from the germline V gene are SGHTA and FQGTGA. The CDR3 nucleotides are TGTGCCAGCAGCTTACCGGGGGATACGCAGTATTTT. Translation gives CASSLPGDTQYF.

The chain combines TRBV23-1 with TRBJ1-2; 9 nucleotides line up with TRBD1. TRBV23-1 is placed among ORFs of uncertain function. The CDR3 is 16 residues long. The trim removed 0 bases at V and 3 bases at J, leaving 5 bases unmatched. The CDR3 DNA reads TGCGCCAGCAGTCAATCGCGACAGGGGGACTACTATGGCTACACCTTC. Translation gives CASSQSRQGDYYGYTF.

This clone appeared a few times. The chain joins TRBV7-9 to TRBJ1-2, with TRBD1 as a possible D gene (5 bases). Between the trimmed V and J ends, which lost 5 bases and 4 bases, there was a span of 20 bases. Germline CDR1 and CDR2: SEHNR and FQNEAQ (reference sequence). The length of the CDR3 is 16 residues. CDR3 sequence (DNA): TGTGCCAGCAGCGCGACCGAGAAAGGGGATCTCTATGGCTACACCTTC. As protein: CASSATEKGDLYGYTF.

V is TRBV2 and J is TRBJ2-3; D is ambiguous. The V and J ends lost 3 bases and 1 base respectively, with 11 bases between them. Germline CDR1 reads SNHLY; CDR2 reads FYNNEI. The CDR3 loop spans 15 amino acids. The CDR3 DNA reads as TGTGCCAGCAGTGAGAGTACCTTTGGCACAGATACGCAGTATTTT. Translation gives CASSESTFGTDTQYF. Complete variable domain (other parts from reference TRBV2 and TRBJ2-3): EPEVTQTPSHQVTQMGQEVILRCVPISNHLYFYWYRQILGQKVEFLVSFYNNEISEKSEIFDDQFSVERPDGSNFTLKIRSTKLEDSAMYFCASSESTFGTDTQYFGPGTRLTVL.